The clone carrying this TCR beta chain was counted only a few times. Its specificity is unknown. This entry comes from a study of beta chain features in type 1 diabetes. Whole-study context: Examination covered some 99,000,000 sorted cells spanning all samples. Study observations and caveats: All four CD4+ subsets from Type 1 diabetes patients carried moderately but significantly shorter TCRB CDR3s.

Around 110 mL of blood, on average, came from one heparinised draw per donor. Sorting based on CD45RO/CCR7/CD25/CD127/CD95/CD27 separated CD4+ naive, central memory, regulatory and stem cell-like memory cells. Reverse transcribing all isolated RNA meant expressed TCRB transcripts were sequenced. The repertoire was sequenced with immunoSEQ multiplex PCR; TCRdb's copy has only in-frame clones and lacks some. The repertoire holds around 400,000 clones, with over 10% as singletons. The CDR3 extends over 14 amino acids. The germline gives CDR1 SNHLY, CDR2 FYNNEI. Deletions cut 4 bases from V and 0 bases from J, with 8 bases between.

The material sequenced was naive CD4+ T cells from blood. The chain employs TRBV2 and TRBJ2-3, with D possibly TRBD1 on 5 matching bases. This clonotype originated in a man in his late teens or twenties in good health. CDR3: CASSGQISTDTQYF. CDR3 in DNA: TGTGCCAGCAGTGGACAGATTAGCACAGATACGCAGTATTTT.